Listed here is a single T cell receptor beta chain. Profiled with immunoSEQ multiplex PCR; TCRdb holds only in-frame clones, not every one. The sample lists 14,000 to 15,000 clones; around 93% were seen once. Time point here: newly diagnosed, previously untreated cHL patient sample. Isolated CD8+ T cells were derived from thawed PBMCs through magnetic negative selection. The record originates from a study of PD-1 blockade in classical Hodgkin lymphoma. This TCR came from a human donor with classical Hodgkin lymphoma. Specimen: CD8+ T cells from blood.

DNA of the CDR3: TGTGCCAGCAGCTTCCAGACAGAGCCGAACACCGGGGAGCTGTTTTTT. Amino acids: CASSFQTEPNTGELFF. This chain uses TRBV9 with TRBJ2-2, with D possibly being TRBD1 (5 bases). The germline V gene encodes CDR1 SGDLS and CDR2 YYNGEE. The CDR3 has 16 amino acids. V was pared by 4 bases and J by 0 bases, with 13 bases between.